The 11 T cell receptor beta chains reported below all come from one sample, sequenced in a study of blood T cell repertoires in COVID-19. Clones were sequenced by immunoSEQ multiplex PCR, and TCRdb holds only the in-frame ones, with some missing. The sample gives about 95,000 clones, 75% to 95% of which show up once; over 3.5% is in the top ten. Sequencing input: peripheral blood. All receptors derive from a woman aged 50 to 60 in a cohort sampled during active COVID-19.

The chain joins TRBV28 to TRBJ2-6, with TRBD1 matching over 10 bases. Per germline, CDR1 MDHEN and CDR2 SYDVKM. The CDR3 has 18 residues. Trimming at V came to 8 bases and at J to 0 bases, leaving 10 bases not matched to a gene. CDR3: CASCRDRGFLSGANVLTF. The CDR3, as DNA: TGTGCCAGCTGCCGGGACAGGGGCTTCCTCTCTGGGGCCAACGTCCTGACTTTC.

The chain recombines TRBV14 with TRBJ2-1; perhaps TRBD1 as D (5 bases). Trimming cost V 0 bases and J 4 bases, with 7 bases left between them. The CDR3 runs to 14 residues. Germline V gene lookup returns CDR1 SGHDN and CDR2 FVKESK. The CDR3 is CASSQDRVYNEQFF. CDR3 DNA: TGTGCCAGCAGCCAAGACAGGGTGTACAATGAGCAGTTCTTC.

The CDR3 sequence is CATSGRQGYNSPLHF. The DNA for the CDR3 is TGTGCCACCAGTGGTCGACAGGGGTATAATTCACCCCTCCACTTT. The chain links TRBV24-1 to TRBJ1-6, with 8 positions matching TRBD1. V trimming: 5 bases; J trimming: 4 bases; junction bases outside the gene matches: 3. Germline-derived CDR1 and CDR2 are KGHDR and SFDVKD. The CDR3 extends over 15 amino acids.

This clone was recorded once. This chain links TRBV1 with TRBJ2-1; the D segment call TRBD2 is taken from the table without a DNA check. TRBV1 is termed a pseudogene. The CDR3 is made up of 18 amino acids. The CDR3 sequence is CTSSQDRLWAGPTNEQFF. CDR3 in DNA: TGCACCAGCAGCCAAGATCGTTTGTGGGCGGGGCCGACCAATGAGCAGTTCTTC.

This chain connects TRBV6-1 to TRBJ1-5, with TRBD1 matching over 8 bases. Germline CDR1 MNHNS, CDR2 SASEGT. V lost 2 bases to trimming and J lost 7 bases; unmatched junction nucleotides: 13. CDR3 length: 17 amino acids. For the CDR3, the DNA is TGTGCCAGCAGTGAACGGACAGGGCAGTGGGTCGGCCAGCCCCAGCATTTT. Protein sequence: CASSERTGQWVGQPQHF.

This chain links TRBV19 with TRBJ2-7; the match to TRBD1 covers 9 bases. Per germline, CDR1 LNHDA and CDR2 SQIVND (reference sequence). V lost 3 bases and J lost 4; bases outside the gene matches: 4. The CDR3 spans 14 residues. The CDR3 DNA reads TGTGCCAGTAGTATCCGAGACAGGGGGTACGAGCAGTACTTC. Protein product: CASSIRDRGYEQYF.

The J gene is TRBJ2-1, the V gene TRBV7-9, with 7 bases fitting TRBD2. V trimming: 2 bases; J trimming: 0 bases; junction bases outside the gene matches: 7. From germline, CDR1 is SEHNR and CDR2 FQNEAQ (reference sequence). The CDR3 covers 17 residues. The CDR3 region is CASSLLSGGGSYNEQFF. For the CDR3, the DNA is TGTGCCAGCAGCTTACTCTCGGGAGGAGGCTCCTACAATGAGCAGTTCTTC.

The chain links TRBV9 to TRBJ2-1; D is ambiguous. CDR1 and CDR2 from the germline V gene are SGDLS and YYNGEE. The length of the CDR3 is 14 residues. V was shortened by 1 base and J by 6 bases, with 11 bases between the two germline ends. The CDR3 sequence: CASSVLGQINEQFF. CDR3 DNA sequence: TGTGCCAGCAGCGTACTTGGGCAAATCAATGAGCAGTTCTTC.

The chain has TRBV6-5 and TRBJ2-7; 14 bases match TRBD2. CDR3 length: 14 amino acids. CDR1 and CDR2 from the germline V gene are MNHEY and SVGAGI. The J segment lost 5 bases and the V segment lost 8 bases, leaving 5 bases of the junction unmatched. The CDR3 region is CASRPGLAGDEQYF. CDR3 coding DNA: TGTGCCAGCCGCCCGGGACTAGCGGGGGACGAGCAGTACTTC.

V gene TRBV7-9 combines with J gene TRBJ1-5; maybe TRBD1 (6 bases). Germline CDR1 reads SEHNR; CDR2 reads FQNEAQ (reference sequence). Trimming removed 1 base at V and 3 bases at J, with 7 bases between. The CDR3 loop spans 14 amino acids. Here the CDR3 reads CASSLGQDNQPQHF. Here the CDR3 DNA reads TGTGCCAGCAGCTTAGGACAGGACAATCAGCCCCAGCATTTT.

This chain uses TRBV29-1 with TRBJ2-7; TRBD1 matches at 9 bases. The germline gives CDR1 SQVTM, CDR2 ANQGSEA. The ends lost 7 bases at V and 6 bases at J; junction bases unmatched: 10. The CDR3 has 13 residues. CDR3 nucleotide sequence: TGCAGCGCGCCTGGGACAGGGTACGGCGAGCAGTACTTC. Its protein is CSAPGTGYGEQYF.